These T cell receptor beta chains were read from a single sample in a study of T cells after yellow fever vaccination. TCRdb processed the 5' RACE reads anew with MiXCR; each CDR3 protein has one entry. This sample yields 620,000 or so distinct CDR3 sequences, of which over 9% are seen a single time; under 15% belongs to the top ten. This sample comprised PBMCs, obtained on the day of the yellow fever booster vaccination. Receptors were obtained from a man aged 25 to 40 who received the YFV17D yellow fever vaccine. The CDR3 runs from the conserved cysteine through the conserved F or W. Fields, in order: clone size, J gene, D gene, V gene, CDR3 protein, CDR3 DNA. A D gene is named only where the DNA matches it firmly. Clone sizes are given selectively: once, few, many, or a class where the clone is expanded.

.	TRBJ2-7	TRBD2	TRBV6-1	CASSRGTSGPNEQYF	TGTGCCAGCAGTAGGGGGACTAGCGGCCCCAACGAGCAGTACTTC
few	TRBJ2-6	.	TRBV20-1	CSARARGGSGANVLTF	TGCAGTGCTAGAGCCAGGGGAGGCTCTGGGGCCAACGTCCTGACTTTC
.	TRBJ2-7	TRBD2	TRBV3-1	CASSQQFLAGVENEQYF	TGTGCCAGCAGCCAACAATTTCTAGCGGGAGTCGAGAACGAGCAGTACTTC
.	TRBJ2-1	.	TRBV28	CASSLKGVRQFF	TGTGCCAGCAGTTTAAAGGGCGTGCGGCAGTTCTTC
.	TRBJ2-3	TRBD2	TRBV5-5	CATSLRLAGRLSTDTQYF	TGTGCCACCAGCTTGAGACTAGCGGGTCGGCTGAGCACAGATACGCAGTATTTT
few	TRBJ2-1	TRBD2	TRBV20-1	CSAKSGGPKNEQFF	TGCAGTGCTAAATCGGGAGGGCCTAAGAATGAGCAGTTCTTC
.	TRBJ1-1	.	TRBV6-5	CASSYLRGRGMNTEAFF	TGTGCCAGCAGTTACCTACGGGGGAGGGGTATGAACACTGAAGCTTTCTTT
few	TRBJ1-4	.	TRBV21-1	CASKLSNEKLFF	TGTGCCAGCAAGCTGTCTAATGAAAAACTGTTTTTT
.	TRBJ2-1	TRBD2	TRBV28	CASTENRGLAGRNEQFF	TGTGCCAGCACCGAAAACCGTGGGCTAGCGGGACGGAATGAGCAGTTCTTC
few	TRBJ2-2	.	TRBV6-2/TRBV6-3	CAITRGTGELFF	TGTGCCATAACGAGGGGAACCGGGGAGCTGTTTTTT
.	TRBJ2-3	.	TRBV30	CAWSVGVDTDTQYF	TGTGCCTGGAGCGTAGGAGTAGACACAGATACGCAGTATTTT